The 5 T cell receptor beta chains presented below share a single source sample, sequenced in a study of early T cells in non-severe SARS-CoV-2 infection. Each CDR3 protein gets one entry after TCRdb re-called the 5' RACE reads with MiXCR. The sample lists around 19,000 distinct CDR3 sequences; more than 5% were seen once. Sequenced sample: whole blood. These receptors came from an adult who was a healthcare worker with PCR-confirmed SARS-CoV-2 infection or an uninfected control (not recorded which).

The CDR3: CSVGNPGREQYF. CDR3 nucleotides: TGCAGCGTTGGGAATCCGGGGCGCGAGCAGTACTTC. This chain links TRBV29-1 with TRBJ2-7; either TRBD1 or TRBD2 may supply D (5 bases each). The V end was cut by 4 bases, the J end by 6 bases, with 13 bases between. The CDR3 extends over 12 amino acids. Germline V CDR1 and CDR2: SQVTM, ANQGSEA.

This clonotype was counted many times. This sequence joins TRBV12-3 or TRBV12-4 and TRBJ1-5, with D uncertain. Trimming pared 2 bases from V and 1 base from J, leaving 12 bases between. The CDR3 runs to 16 residues. The CDR3 nucleotides are TGTGCCAGCAGTTTACTCGTCGGGTTAAGCAATCAGCCCCAGCATTTT. The encoded protein is CASSLLVGLSNQPQHF.

In this sample, this clonotype turned up many times. This chain joins TRBV2 and TRBJ1-5, with TRBD1 as a possible D gene (6 bases). The V end lost 4 bases, the J end lost 4 bases, and 11 bases lay between the germline ends. Per the germline V gene, CDR1 is SNHLY and CDR2 is FYNNEI. The CDR3 extends over 14 amino acids. This CDR3 is CASSGIDRNQPQHF. The CDR3 nucleotides are TGTGCCAGCAGTGGGATCGACAGGAATCAGCCCCAGCATTTT.

This clonotype occurred many times. This sequence joins TRBV12-3 or TRBV12-4 and TRBJ2-7; 8 bases are shared with TRBD1. V trimming: 5 bases; J trimming: 5 bases; junction bases outside the gene matches: 8. The CDR3 is 14 amino acids. CDR3: CASSERQGKDEQYF. The CDR3 DNA is TGTGCCAGCAGTGAACGACAGGGGAAAGACGAGCAGTACTTC.

In this sample, this clonotype turned up many times. The genes are TRBV19 and TRBJ2-2, with 12 bases lining up with TRBD2. V gave up 3 bases and J gave up 3 bases; unmatched junction bases: 2. Germline V gene data show CDR1 as LNHDA and CDR2 as SQIVND (reference sequence). The CDR3 has 16 residues. CDR3 region: CASSMGLAGHTGELFF. DNA of the CDR3: TGTGCCAGTAGTATGGGACTAGCGGGCCACACCGGGGAGCTGTTTTTT. Drawing the rest from reference TRBV19 and TRBJ2-2, the complete variable domain is DGGITQSPKYLFRKEGQNVTLSCEQNLNHDAMYWYRQDPGQGLRLIYYSQIVNDFQKGDIAEGYSVSREKKESFPLTVTSAQKNPTAFYLCASSMGLAGHTGELFFGEGSRLTVL.